The 21 T cell receptor beta chains presented below share a single source sample, sequenced in a study of cytomegalovirus exposure and HLA in healthy donors. PCR used 60 Vbeta primers and 13 Jbeta primers. This table comes from immunoSEQ multiplex PCR, and its TCRdb copy is limited to in-frame clones, with some not included. The sample yields about 140,000 clones, 65% to 80% seen once. Sequenced material: PBMCs. Every receptor here comes from a human donor in good health.

In its sample, this clone was seen a few times. The chain carries TRBV14 and TRBJ1-4; D remains unclear. V lost 5 bases, J lost 8 bases, and 21 bases lay in between. This CDR3 has 16 amino acids. Germline loops: CDR1 SGHDN, CDR2 FVKESK. CDR3 sequence reads: CASSSTRNYAGEKLFF. The CDR3 bases are TGTGCCAGCAGCTCAACACGCAACTACGCCGGGGAAAAACTGTTTTTT.

The rearrangement links TRBV5-4 to TRBJ2-1, with 8 bases matching TRBD2. Germline CDR1 SGHNT, CDR2 YYREEE (reference sequence). The CDR3 sequence is 15 residues long. V dropped 3 bases and J dropped 9; count of bases not matched to a gene: 11. CDR3 residues: CASSSGGGLTGEQFF. The DNA of the CDR3 is TGTGCCAGCAGCTCGGGGGGGGGACTTACGGGTGAGCAGTTCTTC.

The V gene is TRBV9, the J gene TRBJ2-7; 11 bases agree with TRBD1. This CDR3 contains 15 residues. CDR1 and CDR2 (germline): SGDLS, YYNGEE. Germline trimming cut 4 bases from V and 3 bases from J; bases unmatched to any gene: 6. The CDR3 loop reads CASSPRTGGFYEQYF. The CDR3, as DNA: TGTGCCAGCAGCCCCCGGACAGGGGGCTTCTACGAGCAGTACTTC.

This rearrangement joins TRBV14 to TRBJ2-1, with unresolved D. Trimming removed 5 bases from V and 0 bases from J, with 20 bases in between. Germline V gene data show CDR1 as SGHDN and CDR2 as FVKESK. The CDR3 has 18 amino acids. The DNA for the CDR3 is TGTGCCAGCAGCTCTCCGAGCAGCTCCCAGGCCTCCTACAATGAGCAGTTCTTC. Protein: CASSSPSSSQASYNEQFF.

The rearrangement uses TRBV5-1 and TRBJ2-4; D gene unclear. Trimming cost V 4 bases and J 0 bases, with 5 bases left between them. Germline V gene data show CDR1 as SGHRS and CDR2 as YFSETQ. The CDR3 extends over 13 amino acids. This CDR3 is CASSELAKNIQYF. CDR3 nucleotides: TGCGCCAGCAGCGAACTAGCCAAAAACATTCAGTACTTC.

The chain carries TRBV6-4 and TRBJ1-5, with 8 bases aligning to TRBD1. Germline loops: CDR1 MRHNA, CDR2 SNTAGT. The CDR3 length is 13 residues. V dropped 7 bases and J dropped 5; count of bases not matched to a gene: 4. As DNA, the CDR3 is TGTGCCAGCATAGGGACAGGTTATCAGCCCCAGCATTTT. Amino acid sequence: CASIGTGYQPQHF.

This clone has only a few counts. The rearrangement joins TRBV4-1 to TRBJ2-1; weak D call: TRBD1 (5 bases). The CDR3 totals 18 residues. Germline loops: CDR1 MGHRA, CDR2 YSYEKL. Trimming shortened V by 1 base and J by 1 base, and 17 bases separated the two germline ends. The CDR3 DNA is TGCGCCAGCAGCCAAGTCGATATGGGGCTCCGGTCCTACAATGAGCAGTTCTTC. Translating gives CASSQVDMGLRSYNEQFF.

The CDR3: CASSYLDRDYEQYF. For the CDR3, the DNA is TGTGCCAGCAGTTACCTCGACCGGGATTACGAGCAGTACTTC. The chain recombines TRBV6-5 with TRBJ2-7; D is perhaps TRBD2 (5 bases). This CDR3 comprises 14 residues. Germline V gives CDR1 MNHEY, CDR2 SVGAGI. The V end lost 2 bases, the J end lost 4 bases, and 12 bases lay between the germline ends.

The rearrangement links TRBV19 to TRBJ2-1; possibly TRBD2 for D (6 bases). There are 19 residues in the CDR3. Germline-derived CDR1 and CDR2 are LNHDA and SQIVND (reference sequence). V gave up 0 bases and J gave up 8 bases, with 26 bases separating them. CDR3 nucleotides: TGTGCCAGTAGTATAGATCCGGCGGGGCGGCAAGGGAGTAGAGATGAGCAGTTCTTC. Encoded protein: CASSIDPAGRQGSRDEQFF. Combining the CDR3 with reference TRBV19 and TRBJ2-1 gives the whole variable domain DGGITQSPKYLFRKEGQNVTLSCEQNLNHDAMYWYRQDPGQGLRLIYYSQIVNDFQKGDIAEGYSVSREKKESFPLTVTSAQKNPTAFYLCASSIDPAGRQGSRDEQFFGPGTRLTVL.

The J gene is TRBJ2-2, the V gene TRBV6-1, with TRBD2 matching over 7 bases. Per the germline V gene, CDR1 is MNHNS and CDR2 is SASEGT. The CDR3 is 18 amino acids. V lost 2 bases to trimming and J lost 6 bases; unmatched junction nucleotides: 15. The CDR3 DNA reads TGTGCCAGCAGTGAACCAGCCGGACTAGGCATAGTTCCCGGGGAGCTGTTTTTT. This translates into CASSEPAGLGIVPGELFF.

The gene calls are TRBV10-3 and TRBJ1-1; 7 bases fit TRBD1. CDR3 size: 13 residues. Per the germline V gene, CDR1 is ENHRY and CDR2 is SYGVKD. Trimming cost V 6 bases and J 5 bases; bases outside gene matches: 6. CDR3 protein: CAISDRVGTEAFF. CDR3 DNA: TGTGCCATCAGCGACAGGGTCGGGACTGAAGCTTTCTTT.

The chain uses TRBV19 and TRBJ2-3, with D tentatively TRBD1 (6 bases). V was trimmed by 3 bases and J by 5 bases, leaving 30 bases between them. This CDR3 region has 20 residues. Germline CDR1 reads LNHDA; CDR2 reads SQIVND (reference sequence). CDR3 in DNA: TGTGCCAGTAGTATTCCCCCCCCGGCCCCCGGACAGATCTCCCGAGATACGCAGTATTTT. This sequence encodes CASSIPPPAPGQISRDTQYF.

The V gene is TRBV10-3, the J gene TRBJ1-2, with TRBD1 matching over 7 bases. Germline loops: CDR1 ENHRY, CDR2 SYGVKD. The CDR3 consists of 16 residues. V lost 4 bases and J lost 4; bases outside the gene matches: 12. CDR3 loop: CAISGPDREAVYGYTF. CDR3 DNA sequence: TGTGCCATCAGTGGACCCGACAGGGAGGCAGTCTATGGCTACACCTTC.

For the CDR3, the DNA is TGTGCCAGCAGCTTGGGGGAGTCCTATGGCTACACCTTC. It specifies CASSLGESYGYTF. This chain joins TRBV5-4 and TRBJ1-2, with D uncertain. The CDR3 runs to 13 residues. Germline CDR1 is SGHNT and CDR2 is YYREEE (reference sequence). The V gene lost 0 bases and the J gene lost 4 bases, with 7 bases spanning the gap.

The rearrangement uses TRBV7-8 and TRBJ2-1; the match to TRBD2 covers 9 bases. This CDR3 has 16 residues. Per the germline V gene, CDR1 is SGHVS and CDR2 is FQNEAQ. After removal of 5 bases from V and 0 bases from J, the junction contained 5 bases not matched to a gene. Written as DNA, the CDR3 is TGTGCCAGCAGCATAAGCGGGAGGAGCTCCTACAATGAGCAGTTCTTC. It specifies CASSISGRSSYNEQFF.

This clone was detected once. The gene calls are TRBV28 and TRBJ2-5; tentative D call: TRBD1 (5 bases). Trimming removed 6 bases at V and 0 bases at J, with 14 bases between. CDR3 size: 15 residues. Germline CDR1 and CDR2: MDHEN and SYDVKM. The CDR3 nucleotides are TGTGCCAGCAGCCTAGGGGCAATGTACCAAGAGACCCAGTACTTC. Encoded protein: CASSLGAMYQETQYF.

The chain links TRBV5-1 to TRBJ2-7, with D perhaps matching TRBD2 (5 bases). Trimming removed 5 bases at V and 4 bases at J, with 13 bases between. The V gene's germline CDR1 is SGHRS and CDR2 YFSETQ. The CDR3 is 13 amino acids. The CDR3, as DNA: TGCGCCAGCAGGGAATCAGAGGGTTACGAGCAGTACTTC. As protein: CASRESEGYEQYF.

The chain joins TRBV5-5 to TRBJ1-4; D is undetermined. Trimming shortened V by 1 base and J by 3 bases, and 7 bases separated the two germline ends. CDR1 SGHKS and CDR2 YYEKEE come from the germline V gene (reference sequence). The CDR3 consists of 14 residues. Here the CDR3 reads CASSLLYSNEKLFF. The CDR3 nucleotides read TGTGCCAGCAGCTTGCTTTATTCTAATGAAAAACTGTTTTTT.

This clone has just a few counts. V is TRBV27 and J is TRBJ2-4; D is possibly TRBD1 (6 bases). V was cut by 6 bases and J by 2 bases, with 17 bases left in between. This CDR3 contains 16 residues. Germline CDR1 MNHEY, CDR2 SMNVEV (reference sequence). As DNA, the CDR3 is TGTGCCAGCAGAGTTCAGGCAGGGGATCCCAAAAACATTCAGTACTTC. Amino acids: CASRVQAGDPKNIQYF.

This chain joins TRBV27 and TRBJ1-5; 8 bases are a match to TRBD1. Trimming cost V 4 bases and J 4 bases; bases outside gene matches: 6. The length of the CDR3 is 15 residues. Germline assignment: CDR1 MNHEY and CDR2 SMNVEV (reference sequence). Here the CDR3 reads CASSWAGGANQPQHF. The CDR3 region has the DNA TGTGCCAGCAGTTGGGCAGGGGGCGCGAATCAGCCCCAGCATTTT.

The rearrangement uses TRBV6-5 and TRBJ2-2; D gene uncertain. V lost 0 bases to trimming and J lost 4 bases, with 9 bases between them. The CDR3 is 15 amino acids. Per germline, CDR1 MNHEY and CDR2 SVGAGI. CDR3 amino acids: CASSYSVRSTGELFF. The CDR3 coding sequence is TGTGCCAGCAGTTACTCGGTGCGGTCCACCGGGGAGCTGTTTTTT.